This TCR beta chain was documented in a study of shared clonotypes between healthy human individuals. The run depth of the assay was deep. Generated by immunoSEQ multiplex PCR, the TCRdb table keeps only in-frame clones and is missing some. The sample lists nearly 2 million clones; about 95% were seen once. CD45RO-negative CD8 cells positively selected for CCR7 made up the naive population, which excluded terminally differentiated effector memory CD45RA+ cells. Study findings and constraints: The rarefaction results pointed to incomplete sorted-subset sequencing despite large depth. Among non-shared clonotypes, generation probabilities were lower than among those shared by all four donors. Investigators collected only blood, and repertoires in tissues likely differ.

Regarding this clone: Its antigen remains unknown.

The sample taken for sequencing was naive CD8+ T cells sorted from blood. This clonotype was sampled from a man aged 18 to 30 in good health.

In DNA form, the CDR3 reads TGTGCCAGCACCAGTTTTTACACAGATACGCAGTATTTT. It translates to CASTSFYTDTQYF. The rearrangement joins TRBV6-5 to TRBJ2-3; no reliable D call. Per the germline V gene, CDR1 is MNHEY and CDR2 is SVGAGI. The CDR3 runs to 13 residues. V lost 7 bases, J lost 2 bases, and 10 bases lay in between.